The 3 T cell receptor beta chains in this list originate from one sample, sequenced in a study of OX40 agonist ivuxolimab in advanced cancers. Some clones are missing from TCRdb's copy, which holds only in-frame ones; the method was immunoSEQ multiplex PCR. The sample carries approximately 84,000 clones, about 92% recorded once. The sequenced sample was CD4+ or CD8+ T cells sorted from blood, obtained in a trial of the OX40 agonist ivuxolimab. The origin of the receptors is an adult with an advanced solid tumor such as melanoma, head and neck, liver or kidney cancer.

This chain joins TRBV6-5 and TRBJ2-7; 9 nucleotides align to TRBD1. Germline loops: CDR1 MNHEY, CDR2 SVGAGI. The CDR3 consists of 14 residues. The V and J ends lost 6 bases and 7 bases, in that order; junction bases with no gene match: 10. The CDR3 protein is CASRNRGRGLEQYF. The CDR3 DNA is TGTGCCAGCAGAAACAGGGGGCGAGGGTTGGAGCAGTACTTC.

This chain uses TRBV27 with TRBJ2-2; 10 nucleotides match TRBD1. V trimming: 6 bases; J trimming: 3 bases; junction bases outside the gene matches: 10. CDR3 length: 17 residues. Germline V gene data show CDR1 as MNHEY and CDR2 as SMNVEV (reference sequence). In DNA, the CDR3 is TGTGCCAGCAGGTTAATGGGCGGGACAGGGGACACCGGGGAGCTGTTTTTT. Translated: CASRLMGGTGDTGELFF.

This clone has only a few counts. This chain uses TRBV5-4 with TRBJ1-2; D gene unclear. The CDR3 totals 13 residues. Per the germline V gene, CDR1 is SGHNT and CDR2 is YYREEE (reference sequence). V lost 0 bases to trimming and J lost 2 bases, with 5 bases between them. CDR3 sequence (DNA): TGTGCCAGCAGCTTGGTGGTAAACTATGGCTACACCTTC. Encoded protein: CASSLVVNYGYTF.